Reported below is one T cell receptor (beta chain). Its antigen is not yet known. The input lacks base qualities; no much larger clone sits a single base away. Using the deep immunoSEQ assay, TCR CDR3 regions were amplified from genomic DNA by multiplex PCR. Extracted genomic DNA from each cell subset was spread evenly across all wells of several immunoSEQ 96-well plates, with each plate serving as a replicate. For sorted subsets, approximately 0.2 ug of genomic DNA, equivalent to some 30,000 T cell genomes, went into each replicate PCR. Purified libraries were quantified with a Qubit 3.0 fluorometer, sized on a Bioanalyzer 2100, and re-quantified with the KAPA Library Quantification kit. Every immunoSEQ 96-well plate was sequenced on a separate single-read 150-cycle Illumina NextSeq 550 flow cell. In the paper's pipeline: Because only junctional sequences without quality scores were contained in the immunoSEQ output, filtering matching that applied to full-length reads could not be performed. Sequences were annotated with PyIR, a Python wrapper for IgBLAST v1.9, using IMGT germline references to assign V/J genes and CDR3. Any read was removed if the V/J assignment was weak (E-value above 1e-6), the CDR3 was missing, or the read contained stop codons, out-of-frame junctions, or ambiguous translated residues. A V3J clonotype was defined by an identical inferred V gene, J gene, and CDR3 amino acid sequence. Percentage overlap between repertoires was calculated by dividing the number of shared unique clonotypes by the size of the smaller repertoire. Richness of each repertoire was evaluated using RTK rarefaction, the Chao1 estimator, and Recon v2.1 estimates of unobserved clonotypes. For all TCRbeta clonotypes obtained by the gDNA method from a handful of donors, generation probabilities were computed with OLGA. The immuneACCESS repertoire file appears here via TCRdb, limited to in-frame rearrangements. These files lack a portion of the clones; in checked studies, under half of the deficit traces to unresolved V genes, and the cause of the others is not known. V, J and clone size reflect that table, while D and trimming were determined from the DNA. In this sample the table shows around 2,100,000 clones, approximately 95% of which occur a single time. Jointly, the top ten make up around 1.2% of the sample.

For the CD8 naive samples, CD45RO-negative cells were positively selected for CCR7, yielding a CD45RA+CCR7+ population from which TemRA cells were excluded. Healthy HIV-negative adults with no recently reported acute infections or vaccinations were included as donors. All donors were Caucasian adults living in Nashville, Tennessee, USA. After blood collection by leukapheresis, PBMCs were isolated using Ficoll-Histopaque density gradient centrifugation and then cryopreserved in the vapor phase of liquid nitrogen. Analytical flow cytometry was used to check the purity and quantity of each magnetically sorted T cell population. Genomic DNA was isolated from every sorted fraction and measured by UV absorbance on a Nanodrop 2000c. This sample is part of a study of shared clonotypes between healthy human individuals (dated by TCRdb to 2018 to 2020). Notes on the research overall: A few men and a couple of women, aged 18 to 49 years, made up the cohort. Different laboratories and diverse techniques were used to prepare libraries and sequence TCR repertoires, to increase sequencing depth and limit assay-specific biases. Each donor's leukapheresis produced roughly between about 0.9 and 9.5 billion PBMCs. For each donor, CD4 naive and CD4 memory were each given three plates, CD8 naive was given two plates, and CD8 memory was given one plate. To estimate repertoire size and how much clonotype sharing occurs between individuals, the study deeply sequenced the blood TCR repertoires of five healthy adults.

Study-wide conclusions, independent of this receptor: About 5% of naive CD4, 3.5% of naive CD8, about 2.1% of memory CD4, and 0.35% to 0.5% of memory CD8 clonotypes were shared across several donors. Larger estimated clonotype richness was generally found for naive subsets than for memory subsets. Compared with non-shared clonotypes, the clonotypes found in all four sorted-subset donors had higher generation probabilities. Incomplete sequencing was indicated by rarefaction of sorted-subset datasets, despite the large sequencing depth. Pairwise subsampling indicated that sequencing depth was expected to affect the degree of clonotype sharing among donors. The genetic and exposure-history diversity represented was limited by the small number of donors. Sampling was limited to blood, and TCR repertoires in tissue likely differ from TCR repertoires in blood.

V lost 3 bases and J lost 6 bases; the stretch between them is 15 bases long. There are 15 amino acids in the CDR3, from cysteine to phenylalanine inclusive. The kept DNA is CDR3 alone, 45 bases in frame from the first base. Based on the germline V gene, the CDR1 and CDR2 sequences are SGHTA and FQGTGA. The TCR sequence derives from a young man in good health. The sequence links TRBV7-3 to TRBJ2-1; possibly the D gene is TRBD1, per 5 matching bases. The sample taken for sequencing was naive CD8+ T cells sorted from blood. The sample's cell subset or site label, in plain terms: CD45RA+CCR7+. The CDR3 in this case is CASSFGPRGPNEQFF. The DNA sequence reads TGTGCCAGCAGCTTCGGACCTAGGGGCCCCAATGAGCAGTTCTTC.